What follows are 32 T cell receptor beta chains derived from one specimen sequenced in a study of CD8+CD57+ T cells in acquired aplastic anemia. Genomic DNA served as template for TCR beta VDJ and CDR3 profiling. TCRdb reprocessed the reads with MiXCR, giving one entry per CDR3 protein. The sample carries more than 250,000 distinct CDR3 sequences, roughly three fifths recorded once. Sequencing was done on a sample of sorted CD4+, CD8+, or CD8+CD57+ T cells (not recorded which) from PBMCs. The receptors shown here come from a human donor with severe aplastic anemia or a healthy control (not recorded which).

In its sample, this clonotype was seen a few times. The chain uses TRBV5-1 and TRBJ1-1; tentative D call: TRBD1 (6 bases). The germline V gene encodes CDR1 SGHRS and CDR2 YFSETQ. The CDR3 runs 12 residues. Trimming took 4 bases from V and 11 from J, leaving 15 bases between them. The CDR3 loop reads CASSPGGGWAFF. The CDR3 DNA reads as TGCGCCAGCAGCCCGGGGGGGGGCTGGGCTTTCTTT.

This clonotype was detected many times. The rearrangement links TRBV6-5 to TRBJ1-4; unclear D gene. Trimming cost V 2 bases and J 3 bases, with 10 bases left between them. Germline lookup yields CDR1 MNHEY and CDR2 SVGAGI. The CDR3 runs to 15 residues. CDR3 bases: TGTGCCAGCAGTTACGACCTTGGGGCTAATGAAAAACTGTTTTTT. This sequence encodes CASSYDLGANEKLFF.

The V call is TRBV7-3, the J call TRBJ2-3; 10 nucleotides agree with TRBD1. The CDR3 totals 14 residues. CDR1 SGHTA and CDR2 FQGTGA come from the germline V gene. V was clipped by 5 bases and J by 5 bases; unmatched bases: 4. In DNA form, the CDR3 reads TGTGCCAGCAGCCAGACAGGGGGCAGAGATACGCAGTATTTT. It specifies CASSQTGGRDTQYF.

This clonotype was seen a handful of times. The chain links TRBV6-2 or TRBV6-3 to TRBJ1-2; D is uncertain. V lost 6 bases and J 0 bases, leaving 20 bases between the germline ends. Per germline, CDR1 MNHEY and CDR2 SVGEGT. CDR3 length equals 17 residues. The CDR3 nucleotides read TGTGCCAGCAGCTTAGGCCCCCCCGGACCAGCTAACTATGGCTACACCTTC. It codes for CASSLGPPGPANYGYTF.

DNA for the CDR3: TGTGCCGCGGCGGGGCGTGAAAAACTGTTTTTT. Its translation: CAAAGREKLFF. V usage is TRBV6-1 and J usage is TRBJ1-4, with D perhaps matching TRBD1 (5 bases). Germline V gene sequence: CDR1 MNHNS, CDR2 SASEGT. The length of the CDR3 is 11 residues. V was pared by 11 bases and J by 7 bases, with 11 bases between.

This clonotype was detected only a few times. This chain's CDR3 is CASSESGQNYEQYF. CDR3 nucleotides: TGTGCCAGCAGTGAATCCGGTCAGAACTACGAGCAGTACTTC. The chain is built from TRBV25-1 and TRBJ2-7; D not resolved. The CDR3 extends over 14 amino acids. Germline V gene lookup returns CDR1 MGHDK and CDR2 SYGVNS. Trimming stripped 1 base from V and 3 bases from J, with 10 bases between.

The chain has TRBV2 and TRBJ2-3; TRBD1 is a possible D gene (6 bases). Trimming cost V 6 bases and J 3 bases, with 19 bases left between them. CDR1 SNHLY and CDR2 FYNNEI come from the germline V gene. This CDR3 comprises 16 residues. CDR3 bases: TGTGCCAGCAGCGACGACAGGAGACTCCCGACAGATACGCAGTATTTT. Translated: CASSDDRRLPTDTQYF.

The rearrangement uses TRBV5-1 and TRBJ2-1, with D possibly TRBD2 on 6 matching bases. Germline lookup yields CDR1 SGHRS and CDR2 YFSETQ. This CDR3 is built from 16 residues. Trimming cost V 4 bases and J 9 bases, with 23 bases left between them. The CDR3, as DNA: TGCGCCAGCAGCCCGGGGGTAGTAGTGGGGAGCGGTGAGCAGTTCTTC. Its protein product is CASSPGVVVGSGEQFF.

V is TRBV5-5 and J is TRBJ1-5; D remains unclear. Germline CDR1 and CDR2: SGHKS and YYEKEE (reference sequence). The CDR3 runs 14 residues. With 2 bases removed from V and 6 bases from J, the gap between germline ends came to 12 bases. The DNA of the CDR3 is TGTGCCAGCAGCTTAAGTAACTTGGGTCAGCCCCAGCATTTT. It translates to CASSLSNLGQPQHF.

As concerns this clonotype: One junction end disagrees with the germline gene, perhaps due to a read error. The chain combines TRBV7-2 with TRBJ2-7; no clear D gene. Germline V CDR1 and CDR2: SGHTA, FQGNSA. The CDR3 spans 14 residues. Here the CDR3 reads CASSSAHKSYEQHF. For the CDR3, the DNA is TGTGCCAGCAGCTCAGCTCACAAGTCCTACGAGCAGCACTTC.

This clonotype was seen only once. V usage is TRBV20-1 and J usage is TRBJ1-1; D is unclear. The CDR3 is 15 residues long. From germline, CDR1 is DFQATT and CDR2 SNEGSKA (reference sequence). The V end was cut by 3 bases, the J end by 8 bases, with 22 bases between. The chain's CDR3 is CSARPPPTGGLEAFF. In nucleotides, the CDR3 is TGCAGTGCTAGGCCACCGCCGACGGGCGGCTTGGAAGCTTTCTTT.

In its sample, this clonotype was seen a few times. The chain links TRBV10-3 to TRBJ2-7, with D tentatively TRBD2 (6 bases). This CDR3 has 15 residues. Germline CDR1 and CDR2: ENHRY and SYGVKD. The V end was cut by 2 bases, the J end by 4 bases, with 15 bases between. CDR3 amino acids: CAISEGSGAFYEQYF. CDR3 sequence (DNA): TGTGCCATCAGTGAGGGTTCGGGAGCATTTTACGAGCAGTACTTC.

This clonotype has a count of ten or more. This may come from a read error, since a much larger clone is one base off. V gene TRBV20-1 combines with J gene TRBJ2-5; D is unresolved. The CDR3 extends over 10 amino acids. The V gene's germline CDR1 is DFQATT and CDR2 SNEGSKA (reference sequence). DNA of the CDR3: TGCAGTGCCCATTACGAGACCCGGTACTTC. It specifies CSAHYETRYF.

This clonotype has at least ten counts. The V call is TRBV19, the J call TRBJ2-6; the D gene is possibly TRBD1 (7 bases). This CDR3 region has 18 residues. The V and J ends lost 3 bases and 0 bases respectively, with 15 bases between them. Germline values: CDR1 LNHDA, CDR2 SQIVND (reference sequence). The CDR3: CASSILQGGVSGANVLTF. In nucleotides, the CDR3 is TGTGCCAGTAGTATCCTCCAGGGGGGAGTCTCTGGGGCCAACGTCCTGACTTTC.

The chain has TRBV20-1 and TRBJ2-2, with a tentative D call TRBD1 (5 bases). CDR1 is DFQATT, CDR2 SNEGSKA, per germline (reference sequence). V lost 1 base, J lost 5 bases, and 11 bases lay in between. There are 14 residues in the CDR3. The CDR3 sequence is CSARVPQGTGELFF. For the CDR3, the DNA is TGCAGTGCTAGAGTACCGCAGGGAACCGGGGAGCTGTTTTTT.

The V and J genes are TRBV7-6 and TRBJ1-1; 8 bases line up with TRBD1. The germline CDR1 and CDR2 sequences are SGHVS and FNYEAQ. The junction had 28 bases not matched to a gene; V was cut back by 2 bases and J by 14 bases. This CDR3 contains 19 residues. Written as DNA, the CDR3 is TGTGCCAGCAGCTTAAGCGGGACAGGAGGAGTTGTTACGGGCATTCAGTACTTCTTT. It translates to CASSLSGTGGVVTGIQYFF.

V and J are TRBV7-2 and TRBJ2-7; D perhaps matches TRBD2 (5 bases). This CDR3 region has 15 residues. CDR1 is SGHTA, CDR2 FQGNSA, per germline. V was shortened by 5 bases and J by 3 bases, with 17 bases between the two germline ends. Here the CDR3 DNA reads TGTGCCAGCAGCCCGGTTTCGGGGATAAACTACGAGCAGTACTTC. Translating gives CASSPVSGINYEQYF.

The sample holds a few counts of this clonotype. The rearrangement uses TRBV20-1 and TRBJ1-5, with D possibly being TRBD1 (5 bases). Germline V gene sequence: CDR1 DFQATT, CDR2 SNEGSKA (reference sequence). V gave up 6 bases and J gave up 7 bases, with 22 bases separating them. There are 15 residues in the CDR3. CDR3: CSASAGLGEKQPQHF. For the CDR3, the DNA is TGCAGTGCCAGCGCGGGACTCGGCGAGAAACAGCCCCAGCATTTT.

Turning to this clonotype: Because it lacks the conserved phenylalanine or tryptophan at the end, this CDR3 is likely a read error. The CDR3 reads CASSLDRGPQPQHL. Written as DNA, the CDR3 is TGTGCCAGCAGCCTAGACAGGGGGCCCCAGCCCCAGCATCTT. The chain links TRBV7-3 to TRBJ1-5, with TRBD1 matching over 10 bases. Germline loops: CDR1 SGHTA, CDR2 FQGTGA. The CDR3 is 14 amino acids. The ends lost 5 bases at V and 7 bases at J; junction bases unmatched: 5.

V usage is TRBV7-3 and J usage is TRBJ1-6; D remains ambiguous. Germline values: CDR1 SGHTA, CDR2 FQGTGA. V lost 3 bases and J 14 bases, leaving 11 bases between the germline ends. This CDR3 contains 12 residues. Written as DNA, the CDR3 is TGTGCCAGCAGCTTGGAGGGTGCAACCCTCCACTTT. This sequence encodes CASSLEGATLHF.

This clonotype was recorded many times. This chain connects TRBV13 to TRBJ1-6; D is possibly TRBD1 (5 bases). The germline V gene has CDR1 PRHDT and CDR2 FYEKMQ (reference sequence). The V gene lost 5 bases and the J gene lost 13 bases, with 12 bases spanning the gap. The CDR3 runs to 12 residues. The CDR3 region is CASSPQEGPLHF. The CDR3 DNA follows: TGTGCCAGCAGCCCACAGGAGGGGCCCCTCCACTTT.

This clonotype was seen many times. Compared with germline, one end of the junction differs, possibly owing to a read error. The chain couples TRBV7-9 to TRBJ1-5; possible D gene TRBD1, 5 bases. Germline assignment: CDR1 SEHNR and CDR2 FQNEAQ (reference sequence). This CDR3 has 14 amino acids. The DNA of the CDR3 is TGTGCCAACAGCTCTGACAGTAGCAATCAGCCCCAGCATTTT. Encoded protein: CANSSDSSNQPQHF.

This chain connects TRBV5-1 to TRBJ2-7; TRBD1 might be the D (5 bases). This CDR3 region has 15 residues. Trimming removed 0 bases at V and 3 bases at J, with 13 bases between. Germline CDR1 reads SGHRS; CDR2 reads YFSETQ. The CDR3 DNA reads as TGCGCCAGCAGCTTGGCCTTGGACACCCTCTACGAGCAGTACTTC. Its translation is CASSLALDTLYEQYF.

Comments on this clonotype: An end of the junction does not agree with germline; a read error may underlie this. The V and J genes are TRBV24-1 and TRBJ2-2; unclear D gene. This CDR3 has 12 residues. Germline V lookup: CDR1 KGHDR, CDR2 SFDVKD. The CDR3 is CATSAGTGELFF. The CDR3 bases are TGTGCTACCAGCGCCGGGACCGGGGAGCTGTTTTTT.

The chain recombines TRBV4-2 with TRBJ2-2, with 7 nucleotides matching TRBD1. From germline, CDR1 is LGHNA and CDR2 YNFKEQ. J lost 0 bases, V lost 1 base, and 2 bases had no gene match. This CDR3 region has 16 residues. CDR3 region: CASSQAQGSNTGELFF. The CDR3 nucleotides read TGTGCCAGCAGCCAAGCACAGGGGTCGAACACCGGGGAGCTGTTTTTT.

This chain connects TRBV7-2 to TRBJ2-5; 7 nucleotides agree with TRBD1. The V gene end was trimmed by 4 bases and the J gene end by 4 bases; junction bases not matched to a gene: 9. Germline CDR1 SGHTA, CDR2 FQGNSA. This CDR3 spans 15 amino acids. The DNA for the CDR3 is TGTGCCAGCAGCTCAGAGCAGGGGGAAGGAGAGACCCAGTACTTC. It yields the protein CASSSEQGEGETQYF.

The count of this clonotype is one. The rearrangement uses TRBV5-6 and TRBJ2-5, with D possibly matching TRBD1 (5 bases). This CDR3 has 14 amino acids. CDR1 is SGHDT and CDR2 is YYEEEE in the germline V gene. Trimming took 0 bases from V and 3 from J, leaving 9 bases between them. The chain's CDR3 is CASSLGTREETQYF. The CDR3 DNA follows: TGTGCCAGCAGCTTGGGGACCAGGGAAGAGACCCAGTACTTC.

The chain recombines TRBV7-9 with TRBJ2-7; no clear D. The V end lost 2 bases, the J end lost 5 bases, and 16 bases lay between the germline ends. There are 15 residues in the CDR3. Germline values: CDR1 SEHNR, CDR2 FQNEAQ (reference sequence). The CDR3 DNA is TGTGCCAGCAGCTTACGGCAACTCGGTCTCCACGAGCAGTACTTC. This encodes CASSLRQLGLHEQYF.

V is TRBV4-1 and J is TRBJ2-7; D remains unclear. V was pared by 1 base and J by 2 bases, with 18 bases between. Germline V gene sequence: CDR1 MGHRA, CDR2 YSYEKL. CDR3 size: 17 residues. The CDR3 reads CASSQVLEADRTYEQYF. In DNA form, the CDR3 reads TGCGCCAGCAGCCAAGTTTTAGAAGCAGACCGAACCTACGAGCAGTACTTC.

The table lists this clonotype with many counts. The chain employs TRBV7-8 and TRBJ1-3; 7 bases fit TRBD1. The CDR3 contains 16 residues. J gave up 3 bases and V 6 bases, and 11 bases lay outside the gene matches. Germline V CDR1 and CDR2: SGHVS, FQNEAQ. In nucleotides, the CDR3 is TGTGCCAGCAGAAAATACAGGGGAAAGGGTGGAAACACCATATATTTT. Translated, it gives CASRKYRGKGGNTIYF. Supplemented by reference TRBV7-8 and TRBJ1-3, the full variable domain reads GAGVSQSPRYKVAKRGQDVALRCDPISGHVSLFWYQQALGQGPEFLTYFQNEAQLDKSGLPSDRFFAERPEGSVSTLKIQRTQQEDSAVYLCASRKYRGKGGNTIYFGEGSWLTVV.

This clonotype was seen at least ten times. The V gene is TRBV7-8, the J gene TRBJ2-4; TRBD1 matches at 8 bases. V lost 2 bases and J lost 2; bases outside the gene matches: 5. The CDR3 has 16 amino acids. Germline V gives CDR1 SGHVS, CDR2 FQNEAQ. CDR3 in amino acids: CASSLQGAGPKNIQYF. DNA for the CDR3: TGTGCCAGCAGCTTACAGGGGGCCGGGCCCAAAAACATTCAGTACTTC.

This clonotype was recorded a few times. V is TRBV20-1 and J is TRBJ1-2; D is possibly TRBD1 (5 bases). Germline V lookup: CDR1 DFQATT, CDR2 SNEGSKA (reference sequence). V shed 0 bases and J shed 3 bases, with 11 bases lying between them. The CDR3 is 14 residues long. The chain's CDR3 is CSARDTGRDYGYTF. The CDR3 DNA sequence: TGCAGTGCTAGAGACACAGGACGGGACTATGGCTACACCTTC.